Here is one TCR beta chain with its context. Its cognate antigen is unknown. The sample is drawn from a study of cytomegalovirus exposure and HLA in healthy donors. The CDR3 consists of 14 residues. Trimming removed 3 bases from V and 3 bases from J, with 9 bases in between. CDR1 is MNHEY and CDR2 is SVGAGI in the germline V gene. Primers: 60 Vbeta forward and 13 Jbeta reverse. Data came from immunoSEQ multiplex PCR; TCRdb stores just in-frame clones and leaves some out. The sample shows under 80,000 clones, roughly two thirds of them seen only once. Findings of the study overall: A later analysis linked a missense DCLRE1C variant to TCR beta V- and J-gene trimming. TCR association rates varied by HLA locus in a later analysis, with DRB1 highest and HLA-C lowest.

The rearrangement links TRBV6-5 to TRBJ1-3; D is unresolved. The sample consisted of PBMCs. The origin of this receptor is a woman aged 25 to 39 in good health and CMV-seronegative. CDR3 nucleotide sequence: TGTGCCAGCAGTTATCAACTGAATGGAAACACCATATATTTT. It translates to CASSYQLNGNTIYF.